Sequencing of this T cell receptor beta chain was carried out in a study of CD8 T cells in Susac syndrome. Broader study findings: The relatively small number of individuals in the TCR sequencing and HLA analysis was acknowledged by the study.

Sequencing targeted TCR beta in blood CD8+ and CD4+ T cells. Negative isolation yielded CD4+ and CD8+ T cells, and FACS enriched TEMRA cells. With random hexamers, about 0.5 to 1 ug RNA was reverse transcribed. The amplification used immunoSEQ multiplex PCR on TCR beta CDR3; it spanned 54 Vbeta and 13 Jbeta. TCRdb itself ran the immunoSEQ multiplex PCR reads through MiXCR, one entry per CDR3 protein. The sample holds some 260,000 distinct CDR3 sequences, 70% to 90% seen once. Concerning this clonotype: What it binds is unknown.

CDR1 is SQVTM and CDR2 is ANQGSEA in the germline V gene. The V and J ends lost 3 bases and 9 bases respectively, with 17 bases between them. The CDR3 covers 13 residues. This chain connects TRBV29-1 to TRBJ1-2; D is uncertain. The receptor was isolated from a human donor with multiple sclerosis. The specimen sequenced was CD8+ T cells from PBMCs. The CDR3 coding sequence is TGCAGCGTTGAGGAGGGAACCGAGCATCGCTACACCTTC. This translates into CSVEEGTEHRYTF.